The clone carrying this T cell receptor beta chain showed up just a few times. The target antigen is unknown. Germline assignment: CDR1 ENHRY and CDR2 SYGVKD. CDR3 length: 13 residues. Trimming took 7 bases from V and 1 from J, leaving 10 bases between them. The data belong to a study of T cell responses to AZD1222 COVID-19 vaccine. Whole-study results and caveats: Rises in breadth and depth of Spike-specific TCRs came after two AZD1222 doses. In a largely white British group with more females than males, clonal diversity was possibly underestimated. Dominant CD4 TCR responses targeted spike regions 160-218 and 743-854. No repertoire was sampled before or during the peak T cell response, only after it.

This table comes from immunoSEQ multiplex PCR, and its TCRdb copy is limited to in-frame clones, with some not included. The sample lists approximately 94,000 clones, 88% occurring once. The V gene is TRBV10-3, the J gene TRBJ1-1; D not resolved. The input for sequencing was peripheral blood, taken on day 0 of AZD1222 vaccination. The TCR originated in an adult in good health. The CDR3 here is CAIKSDPNTEAFF. CDR3 nucleotides: TGTGCCATCAAATCGGATCCGAACACTGAAGCTTTCTTT.